This T cell receptor (beta chain) was captured in a study of T cell changes during pregnancy in multiple sclerosis. V lost 6 bases and J lost 3, with 5 bases in between. This CDR3 has 11 amino acids. Germline CDR1 reads MNHEY; CDR2 reads SVGAGI. Profiled with immunoSEQ multiplex PCR; TCRdb holds only in-frame clones, not every one. The repertoire holds approximately 69,000 clones, less than 95% seen once, with 0.58% in the top ten. This clone was observed once. The chain recombines TRBV6-5 with TRBJ1-1; no definite D call. Sequencing was performed on peripheral blood, taken in the third trimester of pregnancy. This receptor was identified in a female donor with multiple sclerosis, enrolled in a pregnancy study. The CDR3 is CASRRDTEAFF. CDR3 sequence (DNA): TGTGCCAGCAGGAGGGACACTGAAGCTTTCTTT.